This T cell receptor beta chain was recorded in a study of OX40 agonist ivuxolimab in advanced cancers. The CDR3 spans 19 residues. The repertoire was sequenced with immunoSEQ multiplex PCR; TCRdb's copy has only in-frame clones and lacks some. Counted here are 45,000 to 65,000 clones, over 75% occurring once; the ten biggest clones make up 5% to 6.5%. As regards this clone: The antigen remains undetermined.

Whole-study findings and limits: CD8+ T cells averaged more expanded clones than CD4+. Dose levels from 0.1 to 3.0 mg/kg saw CD4+ and CD8+ blood T cells expand clonally by week 6.

The sample consisted of CD4+ or CD8+ T cells sorted from blood, taken in a trial of the OX40 agonist ivuxolimab. The J gene is TRBJ2-5, the V gene TRBV21-1; TRBD2 is the table's D call, not checked against the DNA. TRBV21-1 represents a pseudogene. The receptor was derived from an adult with an advanced solid tumor such as melanoma, head and neck, liver or kidney cancer. The CDR3 reads CASRTTSGGHQPLQETQYF. CDR3 nucleotide sequence: TGTGCCAGCAGAACTACTAGCGGGGGCCACCAACCATTACAAGAGACCCAGTACTTC.